These 24 T cell receptor beta chains share one sample of origin, sequenced in a study of cytomegalovirus exposure and HLA in healthy donors. The PCR was carried out with 60 Vbeta primers and 13 Jbeta primers. Measured with immunoSEQ multiplex PCR; TCRdb has only the in-frame clones, and not every one. The sample has some 150,000 clones, 60% to 85% seen once. The sequenced sample was PBMCs. These receptors all come from a female donor in good health and CMV-seropositive.

The chain links TRBV19 to TRBJ2-1; 11 nucleotides agree with TRBD1. J was trimmed by 9 bases and V by 5 bases; bases with no gene match: 6. Germline lookup yields CDR1 LNHDA and CDR2 SQIVND (reference sequence). The CDR3 extends over 14 amino acids. The CDR3 is CASSSTGTGGEQFF. DNA for the CDR3: TGTGCCAGTAGTTCCACCGGGACAGGGGGTGAGCAGTTCTTC.

This sequence joins TRBV2 and TRBJ2-3, with 8 nucleotides matching TRBD1. CDR1 and CDR2 (germline): SNHLY, FYNNEI. V shed 5 bases and J 4 bases; nucleotides not matched to a gene: 5. This CDR3 region has 14 residues. The CDR3 sequence: CASSTRGLSDTQYF. The CDR3, as DNA: TGTGCCAGCAGTACCAGGGGGCTGTCAGATACGCAGTATTTT.

The rearrangement uses TRBV28 and TRBJ1-5; D is ambiguous. Germline-derived CDR1 and CDR2 are MDHEN and SYDVKM. With 6 bases removed from V and 7 bases from J, the gap between germline ends came to 10 bases. The length of the CDR3 is 12 residues. Here the CDR3 DNA reads TGTGCCAGCAGGTTGACACCCCAGCCCCAGCATTTT. Encoded protein: CASRLTPQPQHF.

This clone was observed a handful of times. J is TRBJ2-3 and V is TRBV7-9; 12 nucleotides line up with TRBD1. From germline, CDR1 is SEHNR and CDR2 FQNEAQ (reference sequence). The CDR3 sequence is 15 residues long. The junction had 5 bases not matched to a gene; V was cut back by 4 bases and J by 6 bases. The CDR3 DNA follows: TGTGCCAGCAGCTCGGGACAGGGGGCAGCGGATACGCAGTATTTT. This codes for CASSSGQGAADTQYF. Full variable domain (missing parts from reference TRBV7-9 and TRBJ2-3): DTGVSQNPRHKITKRGQNVTFRCDPISEHNRLYWYRQTLGQGPEFLTYFQNEAQLEKSRLLSDRFSAERPKGSFSTLEIQRTEQGDSAMYLCASSSGQGAADTQYFGPGTRLTVL.

CDR3 nucleotides: TGTGCCAGCAGCCGCGGGACAGGGATAAACATTCAGTACTTC. Amino acid sequence: CASSRGTGINIQYF. This chain uses TRBV6-6 with TRBJ2-4; 9 positions agree with TRBD1. CDR1 is MNHNY, CDR2 SVGAGI, per germline (reference sequence). Trimming removed 6 bases from V and 6 bases from J; junction bases left unmatched: 6. The CDR3 length is 14 residues.

This clone was counted only a few times. The chain recombines TRBV4-1 with TRBJ1-1; TRBD1 matches at 7 bases. With 3 bases clipped from V and 4 bases from J, the junction kept 8 bases outside the gene matches. CDR3 size: 15 residues. Looked up from germline, CDR1 is MGHRA and CDR2 is YSYEKL. CDR3 sequence: CASSQGRQGGTEAFF. The CDR3 DNA reads as TGCGCCAGCAGCCAGGGCAGACAGGGTGGCACTGAAGCTTTCTTT.

The chain uses TRBV10-1 and TRBJ1-1; a weak D match, TRBD1 (6 bases). Trimming removed 5 bases at V and 4 bases at J, with 11 bases between. This CDR3 contains 13 residues. Per germline, CDR1 WNHNN and CDR2 SYGVQD (reference sequence). The CDR3 loop is CASSPRGFTEAFF. CDR3 coding DNA: TGCGCCAGCAGTCCCAGGGGTTTCACTGAAGCTTTCTTT.

To note about this clone: Mismatch with germline at one junction end may stem from a read error. The V call is TRBV5-8, the J call TRBJ1-2; D remains ambiguous. The CDR3 covers 12 residues. Germline values: CDR1 SGHTS, CDR2 YDEGEE. As DNA, the CDR3 is TGTGCCAGCAGCTTATTGAGGGAAATACCTATTTTC. It encodes CASSLLREIPIF.

The chain uses TRBV11-2 and TRBJ2-7; D not resolved. Germline loops: CDR1 SGHAT, CDR2 FQNNGV. Trimming cost V 2 bases and J 0 bases, with 5 bases left between them. The CDR3 loop spans 13 amino acids. The CDR3 is CASSLSGSYEQYF. The DNA of the CDR3 is TGTGCCAGCAGCTTATCGGGCTCCTACGAGCAGTACTTC.

The chain couples TRBV7-9 to TRBJ2-7; weak D call: TRBD1 (5 bases). From germline, CDR1 is SEHNR and CDR2 FQNEAQ (reference sequence). This CDR3 region has 14 residues. The V gene lost 2 bases and the J gene lost 1 base, with 9 bases spanning the gap. CDR3 coding DNA: TGTGCCAGCAGCTTACAGGGTCAATCCTACGAGCAGTACTTC. This codes for CASSLQGQSYEQYF.

The chain employs TRBV5-1 and TRBJ2-5; possible D gene TRBD1, 6 bases. The germline V and J ends were trimmed by 0 bases and 3 bases, with 9 bases remaining between them. Germline values: CDR1 SGHRS, CDR2 YFSETQ. This CDR3 has 14 amino acids. The CDR3 region has the DNA TGCGCCAGCAGCTTGGTTGCAGGGGAAGAGACCCAGTACTTC. This sequence encodes CASSLVAGEETQYF.

This chain links TRBV19 with TRBJ2-1, with TRBD1 matching over 8 bases. Germline V gene sequence: CDR1 LNHDA, CDR2 SQIVND (reference sequence). V shed 5 bases, J shed 3 bases, and the junction held 9 bases outside the gene matches. The CDR3 runs 16 residues. CDR3: CASSPLPGQGYNEQFF. The CDR3 nucleotides are TGTGCCAGTAGTCCCCTCCCCGGACAGGGCTACAATGAGCAGTTCTTC.

The gene calls are TRBV29-1 and TRBJ2-7; 10 nucleotides align to TRBD1. Germline CDR1 is SQVTM and CDR2 is ANQGSEA. J was trimmed by 4 bases and V by 4 bases; bases with no gene match: 4. This CDR3 has 13 residues. Here the CDR3 reads CSVVGTGEYEQYF. CDR3 sequence (DNA): TGCAGCGTTGTCGGGACAGGGGAATACGAGCAGTACTTC.

This chain connects TRBV2 to TRBJ2-5; D possibly corresponds to TRBD2 (5 bases). The CDR3 extends over 14 amino acids. Trimming stripped 4 bases from V and 2 bases from J, with 11 bases between. Germline CDR1 SNHLY, CDR2 FYNNEI. CDR3 in amino acids: CASSVGIFQETQYF. CDR3 bases: TGTGCCAGCAGTGTCGGGATATTTCAAGAGACCCAGTACTTC.

In this sample, this clone turned up once. J is TRBJ2-2 and V is TRBV11-3; D perhaps matches TRBD1 (5 bases). Per germline, CDR1 SGHNT and CDR2 YENEEA. The CDR3 spans 14 residues. Trimming removed 3 bases at V and 5 bases at J, with 10 bases between. In DNA, the CDR3 is TGTGCCAGCAGCTTCACGCAGGGTACCGGGGAGCTGTTTTTT. As protein: CASSFTQGTGELFF.

This rearrangement joins TRBV18 to TRBJ1-4; D gene unclear. The CDR3 runs 17 residues. Germline loops: CDR1 KGHSH, CDR2 LQKENI. Trimming shortened V by 0 bases and J by 4 bases, and 15 bases separated the two germline ends. CDR3: CASSPPSGLGVNEKLFF. CDR3 DNA sequence: TGTGCCAGCTCACCACCTTCGGGTCTCGGGGTTAATGAAAAACTGTTTTTT.

This chain links TRBV7-9 with TRBJ2-1; D is possibly TRBD2 (6 bases). The CDR3 has 16 residues. The ends were cut back, 7 bases at V and 6 bases at J, with 22 bases in the middle. Germline V gene sequence: CDR1 SEHNR, CDR2 FQNEAQ (reference sequence). CDR3 region: CASIRKSGDFGNEQFF. The CDR3 DNA follows: TGTGCCAGCATCCGAAAAAGTGGGGACTTTGGCAATGAGCAGTTCTTC.

The chain uses TRBV15 and TRBJ2-3, with 9 nucleotides matching TRBD2. Germline trimming cut 2 bases from V and 2 bases from J; bases unmatched to any gene: 5. The CDR3 extends over 16 amino acids. CDR1 LNHNV and CDR2 YYDKDF come from the germline V gene (reference sequence). Here the CDR3 reads CATSRKVAGVTDTQYF. The CDR3 DNA sequence: TGTGCCACCAGCAGAAAGGTAGCGGGAGTCACAGATACGCAGTATTTT. Complete variable domain (other parts from reference TRBV15 and TRBJ2-3): DAMVIQNPRYQVTQFGKPVTLSCSQTLNHNVMYWYQQKSSQAPKLLFHYYDKDFNNEADTPDNFQSRRPNTSFCFLDIRSPGLGDTAMYLCATSRKVAGVTDTQYFGPGTRLTVL.

The chain is built from TRBV29-1 and TRBJ2-2; 12 nucleotides line up with TRBD1. Germline V gives CDR1 SQVTM, CDR2 ANQGSEA. This CDR3 is built from 15 residues. Trimming removed 7 bases from V and 7 bases from J; junction bases left unmatched: 10. CDR3 bases: TGCAGCGGGGGGGGACAGGGGGCGCAAGGCGGGGAGCTGTTTTTT. Protein product: CSGGGQGAQGGELFF.

This clone came up a few times. The V call is TRBV5-1, the J call TRBJ1-4, with 10 bases aligning to TRBD1. This CDR3 has 16 amino acids. Germline CDR1 SGHRS, CDR2 YFSETQ. V shed 4 bases, J shed 10 bases, and the junction held 13 bases outside the gene matches. The DNA for the CDR3 is TGCGCCAGCAGCGCAGATACGACAGGGGGCACAGGAAAACTGTTTTTT. It encodes CASSADTTGGTGKLFF.

The V gene is TRBV4-2, the J gene TRBJ1-3, with D unclear. This CDR3 spans 17 amino acids. V was cut by 0 bases and J by 0 bases, with 12 bases left in between. Germline loops: CDR1 LGHNA, CDR2 YNFKEQ. The CDR3 sequence: CASSQDLQASSGNTIYF. CDR3 DNA sequence: TGTGCCAGCAGCCAAGATTTGCAGGCGAGCTCTGGAAACACCATATATTTT.

This chain joins TRBV6-1 and TRBJ1-6; TRBD1 matches 11 bases. CDR3 length: 17 amino acids. Germline CDR1 and CDR2: MNHNS and SASEGT. Germline trimming cut 0 bases from V and 8 bases from J; bases unmatched to any gene: 6. As DNA, the CDR3 is TGTGCCAGCAGTGAAGCCCCCGGACAGGGGGCTTATTCACCCCTCCACTTT. Protein product: CASSEAPGQGAYSPLHF.

The rearrangement links TRBV5-5 to TRBJ1-1; 8 bases line up with TRBD1. The CDR3 extends over 14 amino acids. Germline loops: CDR1 SGHKS, CDR2 YYEKEE (reference sequence). V was clipped by 0 bases and J by 10 bases; unmatched bases: 8. The CDR3 region has the DNA TGTGCCAGCAGCTTGGGCTCACAGGGGGGTAGAGCTTTCTTT. Translated, it gives CASSLGSQGGRAFF.

This clone is a singleton in its sample. This chain uses TRBV9 with TRBJ2-3; TRBD1 aligns across 9 bases. There are 16 residues in the CDR3. The V segment lost 2 bases and the J segment 4 bases; nucleotides outside the gene matches: 8. The germline CDR1 and CDR2 sequences are SGDLS and YYNGEE. CDR3 bases: TGTGCCAGCAGCGTTACCCCGGGACAGGGTCCAGATACGCAGTATTTT. This encodes CASSVTPGQGPDTQYF. Variable domain in full (rest from reference TRBV9 and TRBJ2-3): DSGVTQTPKHLITATGQRVTLRCSPRSGDLSVYWYQQSLDQGLQFLIQYYNGEERAKGNILERFSAQQFPDLHSELNLSSLELGDSALYFCASSVTPGQGPDTQYFGPGTRLTVL.